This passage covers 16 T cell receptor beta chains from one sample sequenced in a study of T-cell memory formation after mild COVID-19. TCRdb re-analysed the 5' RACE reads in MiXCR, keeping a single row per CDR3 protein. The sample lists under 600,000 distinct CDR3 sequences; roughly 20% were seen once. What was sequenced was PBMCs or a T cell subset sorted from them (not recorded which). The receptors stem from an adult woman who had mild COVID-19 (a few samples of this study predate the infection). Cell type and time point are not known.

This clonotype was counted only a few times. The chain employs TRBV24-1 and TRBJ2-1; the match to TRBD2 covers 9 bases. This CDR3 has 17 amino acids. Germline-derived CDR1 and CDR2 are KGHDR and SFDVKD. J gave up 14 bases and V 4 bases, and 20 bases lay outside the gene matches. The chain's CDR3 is CATSESLTSGGGVAEFF. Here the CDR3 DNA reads TGTGCCACCAGTGAATCATTGACTAGCGGCGGCGGGGTGGCGGAGTTCTTC.

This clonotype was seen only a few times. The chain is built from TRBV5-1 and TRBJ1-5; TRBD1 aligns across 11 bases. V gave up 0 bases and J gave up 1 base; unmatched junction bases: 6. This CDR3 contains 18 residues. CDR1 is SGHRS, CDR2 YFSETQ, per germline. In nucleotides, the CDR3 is TGCGCCAGCAGCTTGGGGACAGGGGGCGCAGGAAGCAATCAGCCCCAGCATTTT. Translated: CASSLGTGGAGSNQPQHF.

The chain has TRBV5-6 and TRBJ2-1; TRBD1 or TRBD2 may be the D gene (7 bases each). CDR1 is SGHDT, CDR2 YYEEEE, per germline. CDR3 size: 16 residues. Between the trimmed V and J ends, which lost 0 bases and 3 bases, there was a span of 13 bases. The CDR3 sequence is CASSLGARGGYNEQFF. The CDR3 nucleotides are TGTGCCAGCAGCTTGGGGGCCAGGGGGGGCTACAATGAGCAGTTCTTC.

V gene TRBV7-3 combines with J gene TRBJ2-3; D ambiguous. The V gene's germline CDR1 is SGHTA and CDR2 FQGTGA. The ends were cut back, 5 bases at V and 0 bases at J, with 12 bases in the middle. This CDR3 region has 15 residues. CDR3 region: CASSPGGVSTDTQYF. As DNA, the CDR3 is TGTGCCAGCAGCCCCGGCGGAGTTAGCACAGATACGCAGTATTTT.

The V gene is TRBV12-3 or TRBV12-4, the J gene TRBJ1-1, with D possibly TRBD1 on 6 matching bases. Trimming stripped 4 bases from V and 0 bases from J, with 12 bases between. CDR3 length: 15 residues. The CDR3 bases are TGTGCCAGCAGTTCCCTTGACAGGCTGAACACTGAAGCTTTCTTT. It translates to CASSSLDRLNTEAFF.

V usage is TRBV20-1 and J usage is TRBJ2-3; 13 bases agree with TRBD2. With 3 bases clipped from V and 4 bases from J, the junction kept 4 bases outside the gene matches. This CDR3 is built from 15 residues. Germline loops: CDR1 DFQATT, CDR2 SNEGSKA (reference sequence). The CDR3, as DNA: TGCAGTGCTAGCGGGACTAGCGGGGCCGCAGATACGCAGTATTTT. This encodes CSASGTSGAADTQYF.

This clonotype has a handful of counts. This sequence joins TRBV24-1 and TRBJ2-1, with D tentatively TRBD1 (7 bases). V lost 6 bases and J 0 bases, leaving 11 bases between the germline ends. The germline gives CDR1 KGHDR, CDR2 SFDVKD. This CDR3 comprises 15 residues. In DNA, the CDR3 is TGTGCCACCAGTTACCAGGGGGGCTCCTACAATGAGCAGTTCTTC. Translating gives CATSYQGGSYNEQFF.

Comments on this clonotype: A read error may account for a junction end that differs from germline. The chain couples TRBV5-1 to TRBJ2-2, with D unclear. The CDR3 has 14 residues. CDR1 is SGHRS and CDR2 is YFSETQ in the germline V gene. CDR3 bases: TGCGACAGCAGCAGAGTACCGGGCGCCGGGGAGCTGTTTTTT. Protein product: CDSSRVPGAGELFF.

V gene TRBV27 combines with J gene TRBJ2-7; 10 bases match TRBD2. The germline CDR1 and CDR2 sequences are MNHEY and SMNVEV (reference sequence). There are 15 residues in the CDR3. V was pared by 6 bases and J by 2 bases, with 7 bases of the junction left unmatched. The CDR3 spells CASSRGGTSAYEQYF. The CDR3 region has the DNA TGTGCCAGCAGCCGGGGGGGGACTAGCGCCTACGAGCAGTACTTC.

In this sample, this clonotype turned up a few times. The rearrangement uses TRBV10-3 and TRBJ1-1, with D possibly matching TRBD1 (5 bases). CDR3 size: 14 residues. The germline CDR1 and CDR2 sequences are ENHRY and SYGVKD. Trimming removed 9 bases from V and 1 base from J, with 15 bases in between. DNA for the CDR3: TGTGCCATTACCGCGGGGGGACCGAACACTGAAGCTTTCTTT. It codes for CAITAGGPNTEAFF.

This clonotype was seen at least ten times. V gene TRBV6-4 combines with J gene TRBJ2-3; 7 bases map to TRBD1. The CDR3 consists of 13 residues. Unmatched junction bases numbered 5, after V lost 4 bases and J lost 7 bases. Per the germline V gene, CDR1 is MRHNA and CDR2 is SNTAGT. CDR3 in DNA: TGTGCCAGCAGTGGGGACAGCCTTAATACGCAGTATTTT. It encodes CASSGDSLNTQYF.

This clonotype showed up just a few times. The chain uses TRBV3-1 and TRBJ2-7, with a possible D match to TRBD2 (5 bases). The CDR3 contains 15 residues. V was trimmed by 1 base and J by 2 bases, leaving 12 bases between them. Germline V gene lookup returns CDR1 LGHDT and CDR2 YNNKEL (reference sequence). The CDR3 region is CASSQVSLAPYEQYF. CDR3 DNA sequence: TGTGCCAGCAGCCAAGTCAGTCTAGCCCCCTACGAGCAGTACTTC.

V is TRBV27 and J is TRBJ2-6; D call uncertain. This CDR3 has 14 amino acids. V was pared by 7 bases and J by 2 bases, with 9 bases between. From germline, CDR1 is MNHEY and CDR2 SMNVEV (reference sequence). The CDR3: CASTGTAGANVLTF. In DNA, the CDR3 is TGTGCCAGCACGGGTACAGCTGGGGCCAACGTCCTGACTTTC.

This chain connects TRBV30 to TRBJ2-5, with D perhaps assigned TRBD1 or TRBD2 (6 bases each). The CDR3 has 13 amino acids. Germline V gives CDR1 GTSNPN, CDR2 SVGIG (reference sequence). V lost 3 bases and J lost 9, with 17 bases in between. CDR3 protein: CAWRRGELGAQYF. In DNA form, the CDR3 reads TGTGCCTGGAGGAGGGGGGAACTGGGGGCCCAGTACTTC. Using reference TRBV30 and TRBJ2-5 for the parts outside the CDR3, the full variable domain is SQTIHQWPATLVQPVGSPLSLECTVEGTSNPNLYWYRQAAGRGLQLLFYSVGIGQISSEVPQNLSASRPQDRQFILSSKKLLLSDSGFYLCAWRRGELGAQYFGPGTRLLVL.

The CDR3, as DNA: TGTGCCAGTAGTCTAAATCGGGACAGGCCCTCCTACGAGCAGTACTTC. It yields the protein CASSLNRDRPSYEQYF. The rearrangement joins TRBV19 to TRBJ2-7; 8 bases align to TRBD1. The CDR3 sequence is 16 residues long. With 5 bases clipped from V and 0 bases from J, the junction kept 9 bases outside the gene matches. Germline V gene lookup returns CDR1 LNHDA and CDR2 SQIVND (reference sequence).

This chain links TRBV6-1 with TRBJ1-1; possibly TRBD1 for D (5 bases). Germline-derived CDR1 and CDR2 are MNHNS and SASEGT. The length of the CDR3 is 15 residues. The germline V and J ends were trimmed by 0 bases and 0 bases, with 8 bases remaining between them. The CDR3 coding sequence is TGTGCCAGCAGTGAAGCGCGAGGGGTGAACACTGAAGCTTTCTTT. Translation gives CASSEARGVNTEAFF.